These 32 T cell receptor beta chains originate from one sample sequenced in a study of beta chain features in type 1 diabetes. Broader study findings: For Type 1 diabetes patients, all four CD4+ subsets carried TCRB CDR3s that were moderately but significantly shorter.

These receptors have no known antigen. Sequenced material consisted of expressed TCRB transcripts (all of the isolated RNA was reverse transcribed). This table comes from immunoSEQ multiplex PCR, and its TCRdb copy is limited to in-frame clones, with some not included. This sample has 600,000 to 700,000 clones, with 9.5% to 15% found just once. Input material: naive CD4+ T cells from blood. The receptors were gathered from a man in his thirties or forties with type 1 diabetes.

The chain has TRBV10-3 and TRBJ2-3; TRBD2 might be the D (5 bases). Trimming cost V 4 bases and J 1 base, with 15 bases left between them. Germline V gene lookup returns CDR1 ENHRY and CDR2 SYGVKD. The CDR3 covers 16 residues. Here the CDR3 reads CAISGGSAMGTDTQYF. The CDR3 DNA is TGTGCCATCAGTGGAGGGAGCGCTATGGGCACAGATACGCAGTATTTT.

The chain joins TRBV7-2 to TRBJ2-3; D is unclear. The CDR3 spans 14 residues. Between the trimmed V and J ends, which lost 3 bases and 3 bases, there was a span of 10 bases. Germline CDR1 SGHTA, CDR2 FQGNSA. The CDR3, as DNA: TGTGCCAGCAGCTTCTCCATTGGTACAGATACGCAGTATTTT. Amino acids: CASSFSIGTDTQYF.

This chain connects TRBV14 to TRBJ2-7; D unclear. Trimming removed 2 bases at V and 0 bases at J, with 8 bases between. The CDR3 loop spans 14 amino acids. CDR1 SGHDN and CDR2 FVKESK come from the germline V gene. The CDR3 is CASSQQESSYEQYF. The CDR3 nucleotides are TGTGCCAGCAGCCAACAGGAAAGCTCCTACGAGCAGTACTTC.

This clone was detected a few times. The chain uses TRBV2 and TRBJ2-1; TRBD2 matches at 8 bases. CDR1 and CDR2 (germline): SNHLY, FYNNEI. V was pared by 6 bases and J by 0 bases, with 7 bases of the junction left unmatched. This CDR3 comprises 16 residues. This chain's CDR3 is CASSRGGSSSYNEQFF. The CDR3 DNA is TGTGCCAGCAGCCGCGGGGGGTCTAGCTCCTACAATGAGCAGTTCTTC.

This clone has a handful of counts. V usage is TRBV9 and J usage is TRBJ2-3, with D possibly called TRBD1 or TRBD2 (6 bases each). The CDR3 runs 15 residues. Germline V gene sequence: CDR1 SGDLS, CDR2 YYNGEE. V lost 7 bases and J lost 5, with 20 bases in between. As DNA, the CDR3 is TGTGCCAGCCCCGGGGGCAGAGGTAATCAAGATACGCAGTATTTT. As protein: CASPGGRGNQDTQYF.

The chain couples TRBV6-5 to TRBJ1-5; TRBD1 is a possible D gene (5 bases). Germline CDR1 reads MNHEY; CDR2 reads SVGAGI. V lost 2 bases to trimming and J lost 2 bases, with 10 bases between them. This CDR3 is built from 15 residues. The CDR3 spells CASSYTTGGNQPQHF. In DNA, the CDR3 is TGTGCCAGCAGTTACACTACGGGGGGCAATCAGCCCCAGCATTTT.

This clone has a handful of counts. The V gene is TRBV2, the J gene TRBJ1-4; 8 bases map to TRBD1. The CDR3 is made up of 12 amino acids. The V and J ends lost 6 bases and 10 bases, in that order; junction bases with no gene match: 4. CDR1 and CDR2 (germline): SNHLY, FYNNEI. CDR3 sequence (DNA): TGTGCCAGCAGGACAGGGGAAAGAAAACTGTTTTTT. As protein: CASRTGERKLFF.

The V call is TRBV7-3, the J call TRBJ1-5; no clear D. Deletions cut 5 bases from V and 4 bases from J, with 9 bases between. The CDR3 covers 13 residues. Looked up from germline, CDR1 is SGHTA and CDR2 is FQGTGA. The CDR3 nucleotides read TGTGCCAGCAGCGCAGACGGAAATCAGCCCCAGCATTTT. It codes for CASSADGNQPQHF.

The chain combines TRBV5-1 with TRBJ1-5, with D uncertain. The CDR3 runs to 13 residues. Trimming took off 4 bases at V and 3 bases at J, with 8 bases between the two ends. The germline gives CDR1 SGHRS, CDR2 YFSETQ. CDR3 coding DNA: TGCGCCAGCAGCCCATCACTCAATCAGCCCCAGCATTTT. Translation gives CASSPSLNQPQHF.

The table lists this clone with a few counts. V and J are TRBV9 and TRBJ2-7, with TRBD1 matching over 9 bases. The CDR3 totals 15 residues. Per the germline V gene, CDR1 is SGDLS and CDR2 is YYNGEE. With V trimmed by 4 bases and J by 3 bases, 8 bases remained unmatched. The CDR3, as DNA: TGTGCCAGCAGCCCCTCCGTGGGACAGGGCTACGAGCAGTACTTC. It is translated as CASSPSVGQGYEQYF.

The gene calls are TRBV9 and TRBJ1-2; weak D call: TRBD1 (5 bases). The CDR3 length is 14 residues. V gave up 0 bases and J gave up 4 bases, with 10 bases separating them. CDR1 SGDLS and CDR2 YYNGEE come from the germline V gene. The CDR3 spells CASSVDRQPYGYTF. CDR3 nucleotide sequence: TGTGCCAGCAGCGTAGACCGACAGCCCTATGGCTACACCTTC.

This clone has only a few counts. This sequence joins TRBV5-6 and TRBJ1-2; perhaps TRBD1 as D (6 bases). V dropped 4 bases and J dropped 1 base, with 17 bases sitting between them. Germline V CDR1 and CDR2: SGHDT, YYEEEE. This CDR3 has 16 residues. DNA of the CDR3: TGTGCCAGCAGCCCTACCCAGGGGCAGAGTAACTATGGCTACACCTTC. It is translated as CASSPTQGQSNYGYTF.

The chain has TRBV11-2 and TRBJ2-7; D remains ambiguous. The V end was cut by 6 bases, the J end by 3 bases, with 18 bases between. Germline CDR1 reads SGHAT; CDR2 reads FQNNGV. This CDR3 is built from 15 residues. CDR3 sequence (DNA): TGTGCCAGCAGTGACCCCAACGTCTATGTCTACGAGCAGTACTTC. Amino acid sequence: CASSDPNVYVYEQYF.

V gene TRBV9 combines with J gene TRBJ1-3, with D tentatively TRBD1 (5 bases). The V and J ends lost 0 bases and 0 bases respectively, with 10 bases between them. The CDR3 length is 16 residues. Germline assignment: CDR1 SGDLS and CDR2 YYNGEE. CDR3 in DNA: TGTGCCAGCAGCGTAGCCGGGACCCTCTCTGGAAACACCATATATTTT. Translation: CASSVAGTLSGNTIYF.

This clone was recorded a few times. The chain combines TRBV6-5 with TRBJ2-7; possibly TRBD2 for D (6 bases). There are 16 residues in the CDR3. Looked up from germline, CDR1 is MNHEY and CDR2 is SVGAGI. V gave up 0 bases and J gave up 0 bases, with 12 bases separating them. CDR3 region: CASSYSQGGSSYEQYF. In nucleotides, the CDR3 is TGTGCCAGCAGTTACTCCCAAGGAGGGAGCTCCTACGAGCAGTACTTC.

This chain connects TRBV7-8 to TRBJ2-1; 12 bases map to TRBD2. With 5 bases clipped from V and 8 bases from J, the junction kept 10 bases outside the gene matches. CDR1 and CDR2 from the germline V gene are SGHVS and FQNEAQ. This CDR3 is 16 amino acids long. The CDR3 loop reads CASSLRLAGERDEQFF. The CDR3 DNA follows: TGTGCCAGCAGCCTGCGACTAGCGGGGGAAAGGGATGAGCAGTTCTTC.

V and J are TRBV27 and TRBJ1-6; TRBD1 matches 7 bases. V dropped 5 bases and J dropped 6; count of bases not matched to a gene: 13. The CDR3 extends over 17 amino acids. Germline values: CDR1 MNHEY, CDR2 SMNVEV (reference sequence). This chain's CDR3 is CASSPRFEGAGNSPLHF. DNA for the CDR3: TGTGCCAGCAGTCCCCGGTTCGAGGGGGCAGGTAATTCACCCCTCCACTTT.

This clone appeared a few times. The chain recombines TRBV2 with TRBJ2-2; no firm D call. Trimming shortened V by 2 bases and J by 0 bases, and 4 bases separated the two germline ends. The germline V gene has CDR1 SNHLY and CDR2 FYNNEI. This CDR3 has 14 residues. CDR3 in amino acids: CASSERPNTGELFF. DNA for the CDR3: TGTGCCAGCAGTGAAAGGCCGAACACCGGGGAGCTGTTTTTT.

This clone occurred a few times. The chain combines TRBV7-2 with TRBJ2-7, with a possible D match to TRBD1 (5 bases). Germline V gene sequence: CDR1 SGHTA, CDR2 FQGNSA. The CDR3 runs 14 residues. Trimming took off 1 base at V and 3 bases at J, with 10 bases between the two ends. The CDR3: CASSLGDSVYEQYF. The CDR3 region has the DNA TGTGCCAGCAGCTTAGGAGACAGTGTCTACGAGCAGTACTTC.

The chain combines TRBV7-8 with TRBJ2-7; D call uncertain. Trimming shortened V by 1 base and J by 6 bases, and 10 bases separated the two germline ends. This CDR3 has 13 residues. The germline CDR1 and CDR2 sequences are SGHVS and FQNEAQ. In nucleotides, the CDR3 is TGTGCCAGCAGCTTAGAAGTCCGGCGCGAGCAGTACTTC. Translated, it gives CASSLEVRREQYF.

The V gene is TRBV7-9, the J gene TRBJ1-3; tentatively, D is TRBD1 (6 bases). The ends were cut back, 10 bases at V and 8 bases at J, with 18 bases in the middle. From germline, CDR1 is SEHNR and CDR2 FQNEAQ (reference sequence). This CDR3 region has 13 residues. The CDR3 is CATDRGAVDTIYF. DNA for the CDR3: TGTGCCACCGACCGGGGGGCAGTGGACACCATATATTTT.

This clone has just a few counts. V usage is TRBV30 and J usage is TRBJ2-1; a weak D match, TRBD2 (6 bases). This CDR3 has 13 residues. V lost 4 bases and J lost 9, with 16 bases in between. In germline, CDR1 is GTSNPN, CDR2 SVGIG (reference sequence). In nucleotides, the CDR3 is TGTGCCTGGACCCGGCCGGGGGTCTCTGAGCAGTTCTTC. Its protein is CAWTRPGVSEQFF.

The chain links TRBV7-9 to TRBJ1-1; D is unresolved. The CDR3 is 14 amino acids. Trimming removed 2 bases at V and 6 bases at J, with 13 bases between. The germline V gene encodes CDR1 SEHNR and CDR2 FQNEAQ (reference sequence). The chain's CDR3 is CASSLPLTPAEAFF. For the CDR3, the DNA is TGTGCCAGCAGCTTACCTCTGACACCAGCTGAAGCTTTCTTT.

CDR3 loop: CASSVWTTTGNTIYF. As DNA, the CDR3 is TGTGCCAGCAGCGTTTGGACAACCACTGGAAACACCATATATTTT. The V call is TRBV7-9, the J call TRBJ1-3; the D gene is possibly TRBD1 (5 bases). V dropped 5 bases and J dropped 2 bases, with 13 bases sitting between them. Looked up from germline, CDR1 is SEHNR and CDR2 is FQNEAQ (reference sequence). CDR3 length equals 15 residues.

This sequence joins TRBV10-3 and TRBJ2-7; either TRBD1 or TRBD2 may fit D (5 bases each). Trimming took 4 bases from V and 6 from J, leaving 10 bases between them. The CDR3 covers 12 residues. CDR1 and CDR2 (germline): ENHRY, SYGVKD. CDR3 sequence: CAISVKGPEQYF. In DNA, the CDR3 is TGTGCCATCAGTGTCAAGGGACCCGAGCAGTACTTC.

The chain links TRBV7-2 to TRBJ2-3, with 11 bases that match TRBD2. The V gene end was trimmed by 4 bases and the J gene end by 0 bases; junction bases not matched to a gene: 9. This CDR3 has 18 amino acids. Germline V gene sequence: CDR1 SGHTA, CDR2 FQGNSA. DNA for the CDR3: TGTGCCAGCAGCTCCCCCTTTCTAGCGGGGGGCAGCACAGATACGCAGTATTTT. Its translation is CASSSPFLAGGSTDTQYF.

This chain uses TRBV25-1 with TRBJ2-7; the D is unclear. CDR1 MGHDK and CDR2 SYGVNS come from the germline V gene. Trimming removed 6 bases at V and 4 bases at J, with 13 bases between. This CDR3 is built from 13 residues. The CDR3: CASSGQSLYEQYF. Written as DNA, the CDR3 is TGTGCCAGCAGCGGCCAGTCGCTGTACGAGCAGTACTTC.

This clone was counted a few times. The V and J genes are TRBV7-9 and TRBJ2-1, with 8 bases aligning to TRBD1. Germline loops: CDR1 SEHNR, CDR2 FQNEAQ (reference sequence). V lost 3 bases to trimming and J lost 0 bases; unmatched junction nucleotides: 4. The CDR3 sequence is 16 residues long. The CDR3 region has the DNA TGTGCCAGCAGCTTGGAACAGGGGGACTCCTACAATGAGCAGTTCTTC. Residues: CASSLEQGDSYNEQFF.

This clone occurred a few times. The rearrangement uses TRBV7-2 and TRBJ2-4; 8 nucleotides agree with TRBD1. The CDR3 extends over 16 amino acids. Trimming took 4 bases from V and 0 from J; bases not matched to a gene: 5. The germline CDR1 and CDR2 sequences are SGHTA and FQGNSA. The CDR3 here is CASSSRTGLAKNIQYF. CDR3 DNA sequence: TGTGCCAGCAGCTCCCGGACAGGGTTAGCCAAAAACATTCAGTACTTC. Combining the CDR3 with reference TRBV7-2 and TRBJ2-4 gives the whole variable domain GAGVSQSPSNKVTEKGKDVELRCDPISGHTALYWYRQSLGQGLEFLIYFQGNSAPDKSGLPSDRFSAERTGGSVSTLTIQRTQQEDSAVYLCASSSRTGLAKNIQYFGAGTRLSVL.

Only a few counts were recorded for this clone. The CDR3 is CASSYSIYNEQFF. The DNA of the CDR3 is TGTGCCAGCAGTTACTCGATCTACAATGAGCAGTTCTTC. The chain combines TRBV6-6 with TRBJ2-1; no definite D call. The CDR3 covers 13 residues. Trimming took 0 bases from V and 3 from J, leaving 3 bases between them. CDR1 MNHNY and CDR2 SVGAGI come from the germline V gene (reference sequence).

The sample holds a few counts of this clone. The chain uses TRBV19 and TRBJ2-1; D is undetermined. Deletions cut 4 bases from V and 5 bases from J, with 12 bases between. The V gene's germline CDR1 is LNHDA and CDR2 SQIVND (reference sequence). This CDR3 is 14 amino acids long. This CDR3 is CASSKTWQNNEQFF. The CDR3 coding sequence is TGTGCCAGTAGTAAGACGTGGCAGAACAATGAGCAGTTCTTC.

This clone was recorded a few times. V gene TRBV7-2 combines with J gene TRBJ1-2; a weak D match, TRBD1 (6 bases). The CDR3 runs to 16 residues. Germline values: CDR1 SGHTA, CDR2 FQGNSA. Trimming removed 1 base at V and 0 bases at J, with 12 bases between. This chain's CDR3 is CASSLVGSGANYGYTF. Written as DNA, the CDR3 is TGTGCCAGCAGCTTAGTAGGGTCAGGGGCTAACTATGGCTACACCTTC.